The clone carrying this TCR beta chain came up a few times. The antigen is undetermined. The assay was immunoSEQ multiplex PCR, and TCRdb's table has in-frame clones only and misses some. The sample shows 40,000 to 55,000 clones, 89% of them seen only once. Trimming cost V 3 bases and J 7 bases, with 13 bases left between them. In germline, CDR1 is MNHNS, CDR2 SASEGT. The CDR3 has 13 amino acids. This record comes from a study of graft-versus-host responses after intestinal transplantation. Study as a whole: Grafts that recipients had were multivisceral, liver-intestinal, or isolated intestinal transplants. Findings and limits, study-wide: Recipient marrow showed GvH clones, some seen first in ileum or blood.

V is TRBV6-1 and J is TRBJ2-7; the D gene is possibly TRBD2 (6 bases). This clonotype originated in a human donor who was the organ donor for an intestinal transplant. The specimen was unstimulated CD4+ T cells sorted from spleen or lymph node cells, collected before transplant. CDR3 coding DNA: TGTGCCAGCAGTGAGGTGGGAGCGGGTGAGCAGTACTTC. It yields the protein CASSEVGAGEQYF.